This T cell receptor (beta chain) was documented in a study of T cells in Graves' hyperthyroidism and ophthalmopathy. Whole-study context: Before any treatment, at initial diagnosis, peripheral blood was collected. Study outcomes and limitations: A 13 V-J signature model discriminated ophthalmopathy versus stable hyperthyroidism.

A note on this clonotype: Its target is unknown.

Active moderate-to-severe ophthalmopathy, Clinical Activity Score at least 3, NOSPECS at least 4, under 3 months' duration. Based on clinical symptoms, serum thyroxine and TRAb, thyroid ultrasound and orbital computed tomography, diagnoses were reached. RNA transcripts yielded amplified TCR beta CDR3 regions. With the HTBI primer set, the TCR CDR3 went through a first round of RT-PCR. TCRdb processed the multiplex PCR reads anew with MiXCR; each CDR3 protein has one entry. The repertoire consists of around 600,000 distinct CDR3 sequences, with 14% occurring once and the leading ten covering less than 9%. This CDR3 has 14 amino acids. The germline V and J ends were trimmed by 5 bases and 3 bases, with 14 bases remaining between them.

This TCR was sampled from a woman under 30 with Graves' ophthalmopathy. The V gene is TRBV12-3 or TRBV12-4, the J gene TRBJ2-7, with D possibly matching TRBD2 (5 bases). Material: blood. The CDR3 is CASSPTLRVYEQYF. The CDR3 bases are TGTGCCAGCAGTCCGACCCTGCGGGTCTACGAGCAGTACTTC.